This T cell receptor beta chain comes out of a study of T cell responses to AZD1222 COVID-19 vaccine (dated by TCRdb to 2020 to 2023). Broadly, across the study: AZD1222 recipients given second doses at about 4 weeks or at about 12 weeks were pooled, since spike-specific TCR depth and breadth were not found to differ between the two schedules. TCR sequencing was performed for 230 to 250 trial participants, of whom 200 to 220 were given two doses of AZD1222 and 26 were given two doses of MenACWY control vaccine. Trial participants were enrolled into age subgroups of 18-55, 56-69 and 70-plus years, which contained around 150, 29 and 61 TCR-sequenced participants, respectively. Overall study results and their limits: Vaccine-associated CD4 TCRs spanned the whole spike protein, with dominant responses in regions 160-218 and 743-854. Participants were mostly white British and included more females than males, and it was suggested by the authors that clonal diversity may have been underestimated. In the small 56-69-year group, the increase in depth fell short of significance, most likely because of low power. After two AZD1222 doses, both the breadth and the depth of spike-specific TCRs were significantly higher than at day 0 and than in MenACWY recipients. Conclusions about previously exposed vaccinees are limited because only six or seven AZD1222 recipients were SARS-CoV-2 seropositive at baseline. Because no samples from the day 14 peak response were available, repertoires could be characterized only after the peak T cell response. Epitopes outside the regions mutated in the B.1.351 and B.1.1.7 variants were reportedly recognized by nearly half of the unique spike-specific TCRs.

The CDR3 regions of human TCRbeta chains were analyzed by immunosequencing. Processing in the source paper ran as follows. TCRs in the repertoires were matched against a reference library of SARS-CoV-2-specific TCRs that had been generated with the MIRA antigen-specificity platform. Breadth was defined as the fraction of unique TCRs that were SARS-CoV-2-associated, and depth was defined as the fraction of total T cells that were SARS-CoV-2-associated. Using the MIRA data, each spike-specific TCR was assigned both to the spike region to which the TCR was reactive and to a CD4 or CD8 class. Log10-transformed breadth and depth values were compared by one-way ANOVA with Sidak's multiple comparisons tests. TCRdb stores this immuneACCESS table with in-frame sequences only. Part of the clones is absent; in the studies checked, under half of the shortfall reflects unresolved V genes, and no reason is known for the rest. That table furnishes V, J and clone size, whereas the DNA furnished D and trimming. The sample contains over 100,000 clones, roughly nine tenths of them found a single time. The top ten constitute 6.5% to 9.5% of the sample.

A remark on this clone: Its recognized antigen is unknown. Base qualities are not at hand, and no much larger clone is one base apart.

The germline V gene sets CDR1 to LGHNA and CDR2 to YNFKEQ. The CDR3, cysteine through phenylalanine, is 15 amino acids long. CDR3 DNA only is kept here, 45 bases in frame from base 1. The germline V end is reduced by 1 base and the J end by 7 bases; junction bases left unmatched: 7. The sample's time point label, in plain terms: baseline before first vaccination. The vaccinee samples were drawn from two UK trials, COV001 and COV002, one of which was a single-blind randomized controlled phase 2/3 trial testing AZD1222 (ChAdOx1 nCoV-19) in healthy adults. For TCRbeta chain sequencing, PBMC samples from trial participants were taken at day 0 and at day 28 after the second dose.

This TCR derives from an adult in good health. In this chain, TRBV4-2 is recombined with TRBJ2-1; TRBD2 agrees with 7 junctional bases. The sample was peripheral blood, taken on day 0 of AZD1222 vaccination. Read as DNA, the sequence is TGTGCCAGCAGCCAAGCCGACGGGAGGTCGAATGAGCAGTTCTTC. Its translation reads: CASSQADGRSNEQFF.